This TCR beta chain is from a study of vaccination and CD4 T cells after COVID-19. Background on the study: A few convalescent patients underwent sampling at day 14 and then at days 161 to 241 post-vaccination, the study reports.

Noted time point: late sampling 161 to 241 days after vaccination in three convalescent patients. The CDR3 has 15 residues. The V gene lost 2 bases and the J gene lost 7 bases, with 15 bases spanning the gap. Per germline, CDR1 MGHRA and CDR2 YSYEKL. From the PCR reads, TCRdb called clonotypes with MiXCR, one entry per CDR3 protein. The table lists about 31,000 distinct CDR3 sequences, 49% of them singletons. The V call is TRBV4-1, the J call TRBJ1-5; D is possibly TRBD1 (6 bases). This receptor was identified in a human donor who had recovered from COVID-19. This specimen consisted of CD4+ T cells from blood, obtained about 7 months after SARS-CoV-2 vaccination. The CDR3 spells CASSQLGEGVQPQHF. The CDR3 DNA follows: TGCGCCAGCAGCCAACTAGGAGAGGGGGTCCAGCCCCAGCATTTT.